The clone carrying this T cell receptor (beta chain) was counted a few times. What it binds is not known. This sample is part of a study of T cell repertoires in cytomegalovirus infection. Study context: CMV infection plus the matching HLA type was flagged by public TCR beta signatures.

TCRdb used MiXCR to reprocess the reads, holding one entry per CDR3 protein. Counted here are fewer than 400,000 distinct CDR3 sequences, around a sixth occurring once; the ten biggest clones make up less than 9.5%. Whole-study results and caveats: Cumulative public TCR beta family frequency identified CMV carriers with the relevant HLA. The ex vivo response was dominated by HLA-C-restricted CMV-specific TCR beta clonotypes.

Germline V gene sequence: CDR1 SGHNT, CDR2 YYREEE (reference sequence). The CDR3 totals 16 residues. V gave up 3 bases and J gave up 3 bases; unmatched junction bases: 5. The chain is built from TRBV5-4 and TRBJ1-3; 11 bases are a match to TRBD1. The sequence derives from a human donor in good health (CMV status not recorded). Some clones in this sample may be carry-over from other donors' samples. Material for sequencing was PBMCs. The CDR3 region is CASSWTGGPSGNTIYF. As DNA, the CDR3 is TGTGCCAGCAGCTGGACAGGGGGCCCTAGTGGAAACACCATATATTTT. Drawing the rest from reference TRBV5-4 and TRBJ1-3, the complete variable domain is ETGVTQSPTHLIKTRGQQVTLRCSSQSGHNTVSWYQQALGQGPQFIFQYYREEENGRGNFPPRFSGLQFPNYSSELNVNALELDDSALYLCASSWTGGPSGNTIYFGEGSWLTVV.